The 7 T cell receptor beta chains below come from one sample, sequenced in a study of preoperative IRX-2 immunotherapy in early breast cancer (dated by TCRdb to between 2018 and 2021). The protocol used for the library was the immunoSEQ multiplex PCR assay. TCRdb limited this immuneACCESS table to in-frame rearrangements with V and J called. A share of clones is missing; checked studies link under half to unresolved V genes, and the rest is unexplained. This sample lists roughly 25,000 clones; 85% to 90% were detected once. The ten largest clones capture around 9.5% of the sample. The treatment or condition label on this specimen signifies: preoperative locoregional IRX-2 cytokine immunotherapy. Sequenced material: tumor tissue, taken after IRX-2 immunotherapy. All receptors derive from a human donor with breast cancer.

The CDR3 nucleotides are TGTGCCAGCAGCTTAGTTTTCGGGGGCTATCAGCCCCAGCATTTT. This translates into CASSLVFGGYQPQHF. The genes are TRBV7-2 and TRBJ1-5; a weak D match, TRBD1 (6 bases). Germline V CDR1 and CDR2: SGHTA, FQGNSA. The V and J ends lost 1 base and 5 bases respectively, with 12 bases between them. This CDR3 has 15 residues.

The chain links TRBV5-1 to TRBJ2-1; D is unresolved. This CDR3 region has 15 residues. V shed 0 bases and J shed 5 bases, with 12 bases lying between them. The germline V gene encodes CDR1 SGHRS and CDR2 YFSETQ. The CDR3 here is CASSLGLQLNNEQFF. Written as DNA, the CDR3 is TGCGCCAGCAGCTTGGGGCTTCAACTGAACAATGAGCAGTTCTTC. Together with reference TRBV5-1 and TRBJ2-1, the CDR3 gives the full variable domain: KAGVTQTPRYLIKTRGQQVTLSCSPISGHRSVSWYQQTPGQGLQFLFEYFSETQRNKGNFPGRFSGRQFSNSRSEMNVSTLELGDSALYLCASSLGLQLNNEQFFGPGTRLTVL.

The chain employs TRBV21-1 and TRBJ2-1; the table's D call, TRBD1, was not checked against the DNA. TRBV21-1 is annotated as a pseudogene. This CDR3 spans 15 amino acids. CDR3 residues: CASSIGEDSYNEQFF. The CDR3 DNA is TGTGCCAGCAGCATAGGGGAAGACTCCTACAATGAGCAGTTCTTC.

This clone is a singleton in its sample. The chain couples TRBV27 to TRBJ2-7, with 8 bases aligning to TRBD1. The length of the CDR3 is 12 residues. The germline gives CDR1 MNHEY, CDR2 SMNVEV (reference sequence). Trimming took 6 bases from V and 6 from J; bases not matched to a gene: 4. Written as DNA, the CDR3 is TGTGCCAGCAGGACAGGGGCCGCCGAGCAGTACTTC. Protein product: CASRTGAAEQYF.

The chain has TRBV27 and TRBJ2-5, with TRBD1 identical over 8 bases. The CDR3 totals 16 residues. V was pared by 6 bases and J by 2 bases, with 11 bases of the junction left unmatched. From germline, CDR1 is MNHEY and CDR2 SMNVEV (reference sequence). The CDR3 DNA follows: TGTGCCAGCAGCCCCGCTCCAGGACAGGGACAAGAGACCCAGTACTTC. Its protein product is CASSPAPGQGQETQYF.

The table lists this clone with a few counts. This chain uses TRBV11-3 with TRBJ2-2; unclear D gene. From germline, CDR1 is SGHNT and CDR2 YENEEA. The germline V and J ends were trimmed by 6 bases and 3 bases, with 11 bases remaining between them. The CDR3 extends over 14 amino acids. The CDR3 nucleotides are TGTGCCAGCAGTCTTCAGGCGGACACCGGGGAGCTGTTTTTT. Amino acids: CASSLQADTGELFF.

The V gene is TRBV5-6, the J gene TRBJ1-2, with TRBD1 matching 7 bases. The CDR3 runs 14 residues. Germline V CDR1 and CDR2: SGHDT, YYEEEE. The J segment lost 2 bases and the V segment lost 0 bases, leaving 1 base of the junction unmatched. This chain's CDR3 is CASSLVQGNYGYTF. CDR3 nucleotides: TGTGCCAGCAGCTTGGTACAGGGGAACTATGGCTACACCTTC.